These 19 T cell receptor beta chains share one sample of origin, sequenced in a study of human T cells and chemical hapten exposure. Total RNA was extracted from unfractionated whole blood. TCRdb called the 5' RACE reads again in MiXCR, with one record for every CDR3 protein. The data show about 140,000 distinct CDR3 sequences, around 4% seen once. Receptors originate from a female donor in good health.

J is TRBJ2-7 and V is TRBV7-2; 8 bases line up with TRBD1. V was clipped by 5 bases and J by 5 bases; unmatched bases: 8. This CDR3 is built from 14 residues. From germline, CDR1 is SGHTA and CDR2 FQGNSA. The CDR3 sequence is CASSPRTGYHEQYF. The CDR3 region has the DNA TGTGCCAGCAGCCCCCGGACAGGGTACCACGAGCAGTACTTC.

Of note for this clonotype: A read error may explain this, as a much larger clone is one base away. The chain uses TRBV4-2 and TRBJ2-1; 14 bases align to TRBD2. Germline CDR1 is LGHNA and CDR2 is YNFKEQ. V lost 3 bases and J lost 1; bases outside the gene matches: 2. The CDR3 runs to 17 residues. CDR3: CASSHGTSGGSYNEQFF. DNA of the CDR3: TGTGCCAGCAGCCACGGGACTAGCGGGGGTTCCTACAATGAGCAGTTCTTC.

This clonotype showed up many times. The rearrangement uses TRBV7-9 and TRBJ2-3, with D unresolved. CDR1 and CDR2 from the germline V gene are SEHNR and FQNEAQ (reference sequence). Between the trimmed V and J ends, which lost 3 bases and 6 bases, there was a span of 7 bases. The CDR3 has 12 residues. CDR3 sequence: CASSFVVDTQYF. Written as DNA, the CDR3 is TGTGCCAGCAGCTTCGTGGTGGATACGCAGTATTTT.

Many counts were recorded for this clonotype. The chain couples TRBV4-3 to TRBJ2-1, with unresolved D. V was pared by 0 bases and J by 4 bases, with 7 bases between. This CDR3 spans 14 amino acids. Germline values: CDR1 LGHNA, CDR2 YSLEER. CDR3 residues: CASSQDRPYNEQFF. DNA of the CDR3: TGCGCCAGCAGCCAAGATAGGCCGTACAATGAGCAGTTCTTC.

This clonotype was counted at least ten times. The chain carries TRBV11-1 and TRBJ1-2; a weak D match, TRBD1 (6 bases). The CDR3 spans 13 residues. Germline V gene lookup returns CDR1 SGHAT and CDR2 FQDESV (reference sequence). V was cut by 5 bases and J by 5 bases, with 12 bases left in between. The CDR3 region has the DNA TGTGCCAGCAGCCCAGGACAGCAATATGGCTACACCTTC. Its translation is CASSPGQQYGYTF.

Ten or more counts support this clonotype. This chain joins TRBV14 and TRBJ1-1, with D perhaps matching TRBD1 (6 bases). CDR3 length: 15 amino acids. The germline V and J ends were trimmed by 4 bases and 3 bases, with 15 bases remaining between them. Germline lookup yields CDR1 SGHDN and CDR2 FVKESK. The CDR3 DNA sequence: TGTGCCAGCAGCCTCCAACAGGGTGTTTACACTGAAGCTTTCTTT. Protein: CASSLQQGVYTEAFF.

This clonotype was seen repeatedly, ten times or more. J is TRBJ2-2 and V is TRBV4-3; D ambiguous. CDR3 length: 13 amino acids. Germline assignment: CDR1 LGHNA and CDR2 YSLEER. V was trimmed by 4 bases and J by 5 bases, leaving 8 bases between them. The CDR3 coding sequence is TGCGCCAGCAGCCCCCACTATACCGGGGAGCTGTTTTTT. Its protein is CASSPHYTGELFF.

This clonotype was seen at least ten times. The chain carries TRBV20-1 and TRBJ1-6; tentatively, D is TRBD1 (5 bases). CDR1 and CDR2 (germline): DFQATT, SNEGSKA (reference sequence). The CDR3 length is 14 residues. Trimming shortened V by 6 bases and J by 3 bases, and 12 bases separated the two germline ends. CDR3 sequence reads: CSAPITGYNSPLHF. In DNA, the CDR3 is TGCAGTGCCCCCATTACAGGCTATAATTCACCCCTCCACTTT.

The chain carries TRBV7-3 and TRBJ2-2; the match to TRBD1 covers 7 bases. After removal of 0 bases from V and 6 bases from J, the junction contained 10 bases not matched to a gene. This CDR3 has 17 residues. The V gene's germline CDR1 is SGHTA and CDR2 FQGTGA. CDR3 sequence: CASSLTGRQGRAGELFF. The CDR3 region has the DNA TGTGCCAGCAGCTTAACTGGGAGACAGGGTCGTGCCGGGGAGCTGTTTTTT.

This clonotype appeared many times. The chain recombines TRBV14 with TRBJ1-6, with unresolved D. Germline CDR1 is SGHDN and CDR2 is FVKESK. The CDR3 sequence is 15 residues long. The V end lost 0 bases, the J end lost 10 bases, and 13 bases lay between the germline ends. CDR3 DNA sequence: TGTGCCAGCAGCCAAGATATAGCCCCGTCCTCACCCCTCCACTTT. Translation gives CASSQDIAPSSPLHF.

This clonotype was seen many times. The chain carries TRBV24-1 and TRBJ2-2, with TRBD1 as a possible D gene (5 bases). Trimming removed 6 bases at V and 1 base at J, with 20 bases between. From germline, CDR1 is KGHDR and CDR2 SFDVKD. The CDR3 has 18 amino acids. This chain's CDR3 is CATSPSQGSLLNTGELFF. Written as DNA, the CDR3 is TGTGCCACCAGTCCGTCGCAGGGCTCTCTCTTGAACACCGGGGAGCTGTTTTTT.

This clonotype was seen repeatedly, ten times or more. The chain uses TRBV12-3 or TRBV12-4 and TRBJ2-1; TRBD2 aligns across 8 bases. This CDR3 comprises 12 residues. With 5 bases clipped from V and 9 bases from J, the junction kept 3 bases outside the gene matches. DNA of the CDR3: TGTGCCAGCAGTCAACTAGCGGCTGAGCAGTTCTTC. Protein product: CASSQLAAEQFF.

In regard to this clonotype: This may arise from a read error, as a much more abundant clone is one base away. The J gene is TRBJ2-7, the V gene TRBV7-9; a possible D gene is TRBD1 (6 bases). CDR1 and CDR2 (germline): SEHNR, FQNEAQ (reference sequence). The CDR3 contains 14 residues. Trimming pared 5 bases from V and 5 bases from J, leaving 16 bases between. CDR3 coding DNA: TGTGCCAGCAGCAAAGACAGGCACGACGACGAGCAGTACTTC. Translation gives CASSKDRHDDEQYF.

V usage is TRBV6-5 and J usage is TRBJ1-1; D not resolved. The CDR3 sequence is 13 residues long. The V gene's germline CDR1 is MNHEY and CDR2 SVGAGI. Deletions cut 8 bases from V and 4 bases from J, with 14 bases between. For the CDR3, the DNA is TGTGCCAGCTCGAGGGTAGGACTCACTGAAGCTTTCTTT. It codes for CASSRVGLTEAFF.

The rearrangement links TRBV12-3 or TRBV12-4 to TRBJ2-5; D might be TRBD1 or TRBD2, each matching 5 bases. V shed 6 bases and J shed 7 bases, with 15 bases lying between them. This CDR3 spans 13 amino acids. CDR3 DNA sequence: TGTGCCAGCAGACCACCCCATGGGGGGACCCAGTACTTC. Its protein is CASRPPHGGTQYF.

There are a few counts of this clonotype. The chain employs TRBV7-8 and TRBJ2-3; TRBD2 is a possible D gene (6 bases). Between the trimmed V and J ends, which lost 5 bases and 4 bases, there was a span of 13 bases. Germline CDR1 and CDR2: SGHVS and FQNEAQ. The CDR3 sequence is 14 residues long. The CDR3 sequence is CASSQGRGADTQYF. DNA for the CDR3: TGTGCCAGCAGCCAGGGACGCGGGGCAGATACGCAGTATTTT.

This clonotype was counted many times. This CDR3 reads CSAKVADTQYF. For the CDR3, the DNA is TGCAGTGCCAAGGTCGCAGATACGCAGTATTTT. The rearrangement uses TRBV20-1 and TRBJ2-3; D is uncertain. Germline CDR1 reads DFQATT; CDR2 reads SNEGSKA (reference sequence). This CDR3 contains 11 residues. Trimming removed 6 bases at V and 4 bases at J, with 8 bases between.

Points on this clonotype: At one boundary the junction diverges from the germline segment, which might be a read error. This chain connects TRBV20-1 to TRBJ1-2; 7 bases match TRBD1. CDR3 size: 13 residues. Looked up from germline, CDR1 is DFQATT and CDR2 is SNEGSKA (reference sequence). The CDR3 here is CSAGGGQVYGDTF. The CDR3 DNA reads TGCAGTGCTGGGGGAGGACAGGTCTATGGCGACACCTTC.

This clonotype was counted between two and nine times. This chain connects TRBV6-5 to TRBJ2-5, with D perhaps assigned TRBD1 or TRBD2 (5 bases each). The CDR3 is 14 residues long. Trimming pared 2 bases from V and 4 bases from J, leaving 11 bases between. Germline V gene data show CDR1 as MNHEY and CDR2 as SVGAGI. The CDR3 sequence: CASSYRGRGETQYF. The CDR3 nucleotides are TGTGCCAGCAGTTACAGGGGTCGGGGAGAGACCCAGTACTTC.